The next 19 T cell receptor beta chains were all read from a single sample in a study of Ad26.COV2.S vaccination and SARS-CoV-2 variants. Data came from immunoSEQ multiplex PCR; TCRdb stores just in-frame clones and leaves some out. Of some 180,000 clones in the sample, around nine tenths are singletons; the top ten hold 5.5% to 6%. Here the sequenced sample was peripheral blood, taken after recovery from COVID-19. Receptor source: a human donor who had recovered from COVID-19.

CDR3 residues: CASRPNLLGTDTQYF. Written as DNA, the CDR3 is TGTGCCAGCCGACCGAACCTGTTGGGCACAGATACGCAGTATTTT. The chain couples TRBV6-5 to TRBJ2-3; D gene unclear. This CDR3 has 15 residues. Per germline, CDR1 MNHEY and CDR2 SVGAGI. The V end was cut by 8 bases, the J end by 1 base, with 16 bases between.

This clone was seen only a few times. J is TRBJ1-5 and V is TRBV19; D possibly corresponds to TRBD1 (6 bases). CDR3 length: 14 amino acids. The germline CDR1 and CDR2 sequences are LNHDA and SQIVND (reference sequence). Trimming pared 6 bases from V and 6 bases from J, leaving 15 bases between. CDR3 bases: TGTGCCAGTAGGAATCTCCAACAGGGTCAGCCCCAGCATTTT. Translating gives CASRNLQQGQPQHF. Full variable domain (rest looked up from reference TRBV19 and TRBJ1-5): DGGITQSPKYLFRKEGQNVTLSCEQNLNHDAMYWYRQDPGQGLRLIYYSQIVNDFQKGDIAEGYSVSREKKESFPLTVTSAQKNPTAFYLCASRNLQQGQPQHFGDGTRLSIL.

The V call is TRBV14, the J call TRBJ2-1; D gene ambiguous. In germline, CDR1 is SGHDN, CDR2 FVKESK. V lost 5 bases, J lost 6 bases, and 14 bases lay in between. This CDR3 comprises 14 residues. CDR3 protein: CASSLLGPGNEQFF. DNA of the CDR3: TGTGCCAGCAGCTTATTGGGCCCCGGCAATGAGCAGTTCTTC.

The rearrangement joins TRBV7-9 to TRBJ2-1, with 8 bases identical to TRBD2. The V and J ends lost 4 bases and 10 bases, in that order; junction bases with no gene match: 18. There are 17 residues in the CDR3. Looked up from germline, CDR1 is SEHNR and CDR2 is FQNEAQ (reference sequence). The CDR3 nucleotides are TGTGCCAGCAGCTACCACCGTGGACTAGCAGAAAACGCCGAGCAGTTCTTC. Translated: CASSYHRGLAENAEQFF.

The V gene is TRBV6-5, the J gene TRBJ2-3, with D possibly being TRBD2 (6 bases). This CDR3 has 15 residues. With 4 bases removed from V and 0 bases from J, the gap between germline ends came to 11 bases. The germline V gene encodes CDR1 MNHEY and CDR2 SVGAGI. CDR3 bases: TGTGCCAGCAGTTTTGGGGGGACGAGCACAGATACGCAGTATTTT. Translation: CASSFGGTSTDTQYF.

This clone was observed a few times. This chain connects TRBV6-5 to TRBJ2-7; 9 bases agree with TRBD1. The CDR3 covers 15 residues. The V gene's germline CDR1 is MNHEY and CDR2 SVGAGI. After removal of 0 bases from V and 2 bases from J, the junction contained 2 bases not matched to a gene. As DNA, the CDR3 is TGTGCCAGCAGTTACTCGTGGACAGGGGCCTACGAGCAGTACTTC. Its protein is CASSYSWTGAYEQYF.

This rearrangement joins TRBV15 to TRBJ1-3; no clear D. The CDR3 extends over 13 amino acids. V was trimmed by 4 bases and J by 4 bases, leaving 8 bases between them. Germline V lookup: CDR1 LNHNV, CDR2 YYDKDF (reference sequence). The CDR3 nucleotides are TGTGCCACCAGCAAACACCAAGGAAACACCATATATTTT. It is translated as CATSKHQGNTIYF.

The chain recombines TRBV15 with TRBJ1-2, with D tentatively TRBD1 (5 bases). The CDR3 consists of 15 residues. Looked up from germline, CDR1 is LNHNV and CDR2 is YYDKDF (reference sequence). V was shortened by 0 bases and J by 4 bases, with 12 bases between the two germline ends. The CDR3 coding sequence is TGTGCCACCAGCAGAGATCGAGGGACGGTCTATGGCTACACCTTC. Translation gives CATSRDRGTVYGYTF.

The DNA for the CDR3 is TGTGCCACCAGCAGAGCGGAGCGGGGGGGTTACAATGAGCAGTTCTTC. It encodes CATSRAERGGYNEQFF. The chain couples TRBV15 to TRBJ2-1, with TRBD2 matching over 10 bases. This CDR3 is 16 amino acids long. Germline lookup yields CDR1 LNHNV and CDR2 YYDKDF (reference sequence). V lost 1 base and J lost 4; bases outside the gene matches: 4.

V is TRBV6-4 and J is TRBJ1-3, with D tentatively TRBD1 (5 bases). V was pared by 8 bases and J by 2 bases, with 13 bases between. Germline CDR1 reads MRHNA; CDR2 reads SNTAGT. The CDR3 covers 14 residues. CDR3 sequence (DNA): TGTGCCAGCCCTGGGGCAGTTACTGGAAACACCATATATTTT. It is translated as CASPGAVTGNTIYF.

The CDR3 DNA reads as TGTGCCATCAGTGTAGGGACTAGCGGGGGCCTTCAAGAGACCCAGTACTTC. It specifies CAISVGTSGGLQETQYF. J is TRBJ2-5 and V is TRBV10-3, with 14 bases lining up with TRBD2. Germline V CDR1 and CDR2: ENHRY, SYGVKD. The trim removed 4 bases at V and 2 bases at J, leaving 6 bases unmatched. The CDR3 length is 17 residues.

This chain uses TRBV7-3 with TRBJ2-5, with D perhaps TRBD1 (5 bases). Per germline, CDR1 SGHTA and CDR2 FQGTGA. The CDR3 has 15 residues. Trimming pared 0 bases from V and 1 base from J, leaving 9 bases between. The CDR3 DNA follows: TGTGCCAGCAGCTTAACGTCAGGGTTCCAAGAGACCCAGTACTTC. Its translation is CASSLTSGFQETQYF.

J is TRBJ2-7 and V is TRBV2; the match to TRBD1 covers 7 bases. V trimming: 6 bases; J trimming: 0 bases; junction bases outside the gene matches: 8. This CDR3 has 15 amino acids. Germline V gene lookup returns CDR1 SNHLY and CDR2 FYNNEI. CDR3 bases: TGTGCCAGCAGGTTTCTAGGACAGGACTCCTACGAGCAGTACTTC. Translation: CASRFLGQDSYEQYF.

This chain uses TRBV28 with TRBJ2-4; 12 nucleotides agree with TRBD1. CDR3 length: 17 residues. The germline CDR1 and CDR2 sequences are MDHEN and SYDVKM. Unmatched junction bases numbered 6, after V lost 5 bases and J lost 1 base. The CDR3 loop is CASSPGTGGMAKNIQYF. CDR3 coding DNA: TGTGCCAGCAGTCCGGGGACAGGGGGCATGGCCAAAAACATTCAGTACTTC.

The rearrangement links TRBV6-5 to TRBJ1-5, with D possibly being TRBD1 (5 bases). The CDR3 has 15 amino acids. Trimming took 6 bases from V and 3 from J, leaving 15 bases between them. The V gene's germline CDR1 is MNHEY and CDR2 SVGAGI. The chain's CDR3 is CASSPEGQDNQPQHF. DNA of the CDR3: TGTGCCAGCAGCCCCGAGGGGCAAGACAATCAGCCCCAGCATTTT.

The V and J genes are TRBV7-3 and TRBJ2-1; TRBD2 is a possible D gene (5 bases). CDR1 is SGHTA, CDR2 FQGTGA, per germline. The ends were cut back, 7 bases at V and 3 bases at J, with 13 bases in the middle. The CDR3 totals 14 residues. In DNA, the CDR3 is TGTGCCAGCAAGCCCTCCGACTACTACAATGAGCAGTTCTTC. Translated, it gives CASKPSDYYNEQFF.

V gene TRBV19 combines with J gene TRBJ2-6, with unresolved D. The V and J ends lost 8 bases and 0 bases respectively, with 8 bases between them. The CDR3 consists of 14 residues. CDR1 is LNHDA and CDR2 is SQIVND in the germline V gene (reference sequence). This CDR3 reads CASGPSSGANVLTF. The CDR3 DNA follows: TGTGCCAGTGGTCCATCCTCTGGGGCCAACGTCCTGACTTTC. Full variable domain (outside the CDR3, taken from reference TRBV19 and TRBJ2-6): DGGITQSPKYLFRKEGQNVTLSCEQNLNHDAMYWYRQDPGQGLRLIYYSQIVNDFQKGDIAEGYSVSREKKESFPLTVTSAQKNPTAFYLCASGPSSGANVLTFGAGSRLTVL.

This clone was observed once. The chain has TRBV3-1 (or the pseudogene TRBV3-2) and TRBJ2-1, with TRBD2 as a possible D gene (6 bases). Trimming cost V 1 base and J 12 bases, with 10 bases left between them. Germline lookup yields CDR1 LGHDT and CDR2 YNNKEL (reference sequence). This CDR3 spans 12 amino acids. CDR3 DNA: TGTGCCAGCAGCCAAGCCCTAGCGAGGCAGTTCTTC. This gives the protein CASSQALARQFF.

The V call is TRBV7-9, the J call TRBJ2-1; 7 bases are shared with TRBD2. The CDR3 is 15 residues long. Trimming took 2 bases from V and 8 from J; bases not matched to a gene: 9. In germline, CDR1 is SEHNR, CDR2 FQNEAQ (reference sequence). The CDR3 reads CASSLPVGGPDEQFF. The CDR3 bases are TGTGCCAGCAGCTTACCGGTGGGAGGGCCGGATGAGCAGTTCTTC. Full variable domain (rest looked up from reference TRBV7-9 and TRBJ2-1): DTGVSQNPRHKITKRGQNVTFRCDPISEHNRLYWYRQTLGQGPEFLTYFQNEAQLEKSRLLSDRFSAERPKGSFSTLEIQRTEQGDSAMYLCASSLPVGGPDEQFFGPGTRLTVL.